Sequencing of this T cell receptor beta chain was carried out in a study of cytomegalovirus exposure and HLA in healthy donors. As for the study in general: Inside one of the first data releases sat 80 million to 95 million unique TCRs taken from HLA-typed donors.

The PCR made use of 60 Vbeta and 13 Jbeta primers. Assay used: immunoSEQ multiplex PCR; TCRdb lists only in-frame clones, some missing. The data hold some 150,000 clones, with 65% to 85% observed a single time. Sequencing used PBMCs. The origin of this receptor is a man aged 18 to 30 in good health and CMV-seronegative.

CDR3 coding DNA: TGTGCCACCGAGAAGGGCGGAGGAACTGAAGCTTTCTTT. Translated, it gives CATEKGGGTEAFF. This rearrangement joins TRBV30 to TRBJ1-1; the D is unclear. CDR3 size: 13 residues. The germline V gene has CDR1 GTSNPN and CDR2 SVGIG (reference sequence). Trimming cost V 8 bases and J 5 bases, with 18 bases left between them.